This T cell receptor beta chain was documented in a study of blood T cells in healthy people across ages (dated by TCRdb to between 2014 and 2017). Background for the entire study: In model experiments, template switching captured roughly one uniquely barcoded TCR beta cDNA molecule for every two T cells. The study measured age-related changes in TCR beta repertoire diversity using deep sequencing normalized with unique cDNA molecular identifiers. To avoid experimental bias, donors of different ages were spread randomly across the sequencing lanes. The donors were divided into four age groups: young (average around 16 years), middle-aged (about 39), aged (about 60) and long-lived (about 80). The study analyzed two additional independent replicas of 1 million unique cDNA reads from the same blood draw for two donors, one aged 18 to 30 and one aged 80 or older.

The CDR3 sequence holds 15 residues, the cysteine and phenylalanine included. The kept DNA is CDR3 alone, 45 bases in frame from the first base. A distance of 12 bases separates the germline ends of V and J, which lose 2 bases and 4 bases respectively. CDR1 MDHEN and CDR2 SYDVKM are derived from the germline V gene. Donors were 39 systemically healthy Caucasian individuals from Russia aged roughly 6 to 90 years. Ten milliliters of peripheral blood were drawn from each donor into EDTA-treated Vacutainer tubes. PBMCs were isolated by Ficoll-Paque density-gradient centrifugation, with at least 6 million obtained per sample. Total RNA was extracted from PBMCs with Trizol reagent, with at least 5 micrograms obtained per sample. The percentages of naive CD45RAhigh/CD27high T cells were determined by flow cytometry on a PBMC aliquot from every donor. Preparation of the library involved 5' RACE. For sequencing, an Illumina HiSeq 2500 was employed. A second PCR of about 7 to 12 cycles was performed with a sample-barcoded 5' primer and a J-beta primer mix. A unique molecular identifier was introduced onto each TCR beta cDNA molecule by a template-switch 5' adaptor carrying 12 random nucleotides. At least 3 million CDR3-containing paired-end reads were obtained from each sample. All of the RNA was converted into first-strand cDNA using the Mint cDNA synthesis kit, with a TRBC-specific oligonucleotide serving as the primer. After uracil-DNA glycosylase treatment, a first 18-cycle PCR used universal primers M1SS and BC2_uni_R on all cDNA. The authors processed their data as follows. Each sample was normalized by randomly selecting 1 million high-quality reads, each carrying a distinct molecular identifier. Instead of being binned into consensus sequences, reads with shared molecular identifiers were discarded. CDR3 identification, clonotype clustering and error correction used MiTCR with a Q25 quality threshold and the strictest error-elimination algorithm. A nonparametric unseen species model using Euler transformation provided a lower-bound estimate of total TCR beta diversity. TCRdb took the public reads, trimmed them with fastp at Q25, ran MiXCR for clone calling and kept in-frame beta chains. All rows with the same CDR3 protein become a single entry with the most common DNA and genes. What appears here as the V and J calls and clone size reflects TCRdb's work, not the paper's. The sample table holds roughly 1.4 million distinct CDR3 sequences, of which almost 60% were seen once. The ten biggest clones cover about 6.7% of the sample.

Remarks on this clonotype: Its antigen has not been determined. The sample holds no much larger clone one base away, and base qualities are not on file.

Beyond this particular receptor, the publication reports: Since profiling was done on bulk unsorted PBMCs, naive and antigen-experienced compartments could not be conclusively compared. Total diversity estimates from one million sequenced T cells were considered lower bounds and underestimates. Compared with the aged group, the long-lived group had more naive CD4+ T cells, fewer expanded clones and increased TCR diversity, a pattern suggesting age selection. Observed TCR beta diversity per million T cells fell roughly linearly with age, and a significant reduction was already apparent by age about 36. The percentage of naive T cells measured by flow cytometry correlated strongly with observed TCR beta diversity. Because the CMV infection status of the donors was unknown, age-related changes in expanded clonotypes may potentially have been confounded.

Material: blood. The chain couples TRBV28 to TRBJ1-5, and TRBD1 may be the D gene, going by 6 matching bases. This TCR was recovered from a man younger than 35 in good health. The CDR3 reads CASSLGRGTNQPQHF. DNA sequence: TGTGCCAGCAGTTTAGGCAGGGGAACTAATCAGCCCCAGCATTTT.